This TCR beta chain was profiled in a study of response to subunit inactivated influenza vaccine. Overall study results and limits: T cells newly recruited by each seasonal influenza vaccination are few, the authors suggested.

The CDR3 totals 14 residues. Trimming cost V 6 bases and J 0 bases, with 9 bases left between them. Germline V gene lookup returns CDR1 MNHEY and CDR2 SVGEGT. With respect to this clonotype: The antigen is undetermined.

MiXCR, applied by TCRdb to the RT-PCR reads, yields one record per CDR3 protein. Counted here are around 750,000 distinct CDR3 sequences, 20% to 25% occurring once; the ten biggest clones make up approximately 10%. Sequencing was performed on PBMCs from blood, taken 5 days after vaccination. This clonotype was obtained from a middle-aged man who received an inactivated influenza vaccine. The gene calls are TRBV6-2 or TRBV6-3 and TRBJ1-3; D unresolved. The CDR3 here is CASSSIISGNTIYF. CDR3 nucleotide sequence: TGTGCCAGCAGCTCCATCATCTCTGGAAACACCATATATTTT.